Shown below are 21 T cell receptor beta chains from a single sample sequenced in a study of breast tumors, draining lymph nodes, adjacent tissues. Axillary draining lymph nodes of breast cancer patients supplied the node samples. TCRdb independently ran MiXCR on the multiplex PCR reads; one entry per CDR3 protein. This sample carries about 180,000 distinct CDR3 sequences, approximately 33% of them seen once, and the ten largest clones take 3.5% to 4.5%. Sequences were obtained from axillary lymph node tissue. These receptors were collected from a female donor with breast cancer. Some clones in this sample may be carry-over from other donors' samples.

On this clonotype itself: An end of the junction does not agree with germline; a read error may underlie this. The genes are TRBV7-9 and TRBJ1-4, with 10 bases that match TRBD1. The CDR3 loop spans 10 amino acids. Per germline, CDR1 SEHNR and CDR2 FQNEAQ (reference sequence). The CDR3 protein is CASSPDRGRF. In nucleotides, the CDR3 is TGTGCCAGCAGTCCCGACAGGGGGCGTTTT.

V gene TRBV7-3 combines with J gene TRBJ2-5; D gene ambiguous. V lost 5 bases and J lost 2, with 9 bases in between. The CDR3 runs to 13 residues. The germline CDR1 and CDR2 sequences are SGHTA and FQGTGA. This CDR3 reads CASSNRGQETQYF. Here the CDR3 DNA reads TGTGCCAGCAGCAACCGAGGTCAAGAGACCCAGTACTTC.

J is TRBJ2-1 and V is TRBV18; 10 bases agree with TRBD2. The V segment lost 7 bases and the J segment 2 bases; nucleotides outside the gene matches: 14. CDR1 and CDR2 (germline): KGHSH, LQKENI. This CDR3 has 18 residues. The CDR3 loop reads CASWGGSGGSSAYNEQFF. CDR3 coding DNA: TGTGCCAGCTGGGGCGGTAGCGGGGGGTCAAGCGCCTACAATGAGCAGTTCTTC.

The sample holds many counts of this clonotype. The rearrangement links TRBV28 to TRBJ2-7; D remains unclear. CDR1 MDHEN and CDR2 SYDVKM come from the germline V gene. V was trimmed by 8 bases and J by 4 bases, leaving 6 bases between them. This CDR3 has 10 amino acids. CDR3 bases: TGTGCCAGCGGAGTATACGAGCAGTACTTC. This codes for CASGVYEQYF.

At least ten counts were recorded for this clonotype. The chain uses TRBV20-1 and TRBJ2-7, with D possibly TRBD1 on 5 matching bases. V lost 3 bases to trimming and J lost 2 bases, with 20 bases between them. The CDR3 is made up of 16 amino acids. Germline V gene data show CDR1 as DFQATT and CDR2 as SNEGSKA (reference sequence). CDR3 coding DNA: TGCAGTGCTAGGCCTGAAGGGGTAGCATTTACCTACGAGCAGTACTTC. This gives the protein CSARPEGVAFTYEQYF.

The chain is built from TRBV9 and TRBJ2-1, with 10 bases lining up with TRBD2. This CDR3 contains 16 residues. Germline trimming cut 0 bases from V and 3 bases from J; bases unmatched to any gene: 3. From germline, CDR1 is SGDLS and CDR2 YYNGEE. CDR3 bases: TGTGCCAGCAGCGTAGTTACTAGCGGGGACTACAATGAGCAGTTCTTC. It encodes CASSVVTSGDYNEQFF.

This clonotype was observed at least ten times. The chain recombines TRBV15 with TRBJ1-2; D unresolved. The germline V gene has CDR1 LNHNV and CDR2 YYDKDF (reference sequence). This CDR3 has 14 residues. With 1 base removed from V and 3 bases from J, the gap between germline ends came to 9 bases. The CDR3 sequence is CATSRVGFYYGYTF. The CDR3 bases are TGTGCCACCAGCAGAGTGGGATTTTACTATGGCTACACCTTC. Based on the CDR3 plus reference TRBV15 and TRBJ1-2, the full variable domain is DAMVIQNPRYQVTQFGKPVTLSCSQTLNHNVMYWYQQKSSQAPKLLFHYYDKDFNNEADTPDNFQSRRPNTSFCFLDIRSPGLGDTAMYLCATSRVGFYYGYTFGSGTRLTVV.

The table lists this clonotype with many counts. The V gene is TRBV5-1, the J gene TRBJ1-5; no clear D gene. Between the trimmed V and J ends, which lost 7 bases and 0 bases, there was a span of 8 bases. The CDR3 length is 13 residues. The germline gives CDR1 SGHRS, CDR2 YFSETQ. This CDR3 reads CASDWNSNQPQHF. CDR3 in DNA: TGCGCCAGCGACTGGAATAGCAATCAGCCCCAGCATTTT.

This clonotype was seen ten or more times. The chain links TRBV4-1 to TRBJ1-5, with unresolved D. Trimming cost V 3 bases and J 3 bases, with 15 bases left between them. The CDR3 extends over 16 amino acids. The germline gives CDR1 MGHRA, CDR2 YSYEKL. In nucleotides, the CDR3 is TGCGCCAGCAGCCATAGTGGGCTGGTAGACAATCAGCCCCAGCATTTT. Encoded protein: CASSHSGLVDNQPQHF.

This clonotype has a count of ten or more. V gene TRBV12-3 or TRBV12-4 combines with J gene TRBJ1-2, with D perhaps matching TRBD1 (5 bases). The CDR3 is 15 amino acids. V was trimmed by 5 bases and J by 2 bases, leaving 15 bases between them. This chain's CDR3 is CASSPTGGLNYGYTF. The CDR3 nucleotides read TGTGCCAGCAGTCCCACTGGGGGACTAAACTATGGCTACACCTTC.

Points on this clonotype: With a much larger clone just one base away, this may be a read error. CDR3 nucleotide sequence: TGTGCCGGCAGTCTTCGGGGACAGGGCCCCTACGAGCAGTACTTC. Translation: CAGSLRGQGPYEQYF. The rearrangement joins TRBV6-1 to TRBJ2-7; 9 positions agree with TRBD1. Germline V gene data show CDR1 as MNHNS and CDR2 as SASEGT. This CDR3 is 15 amino acids long.

This clonotype was detected once. This chain joins TRBV20-1 and TRBJ1-5; D is ambiguous. The CDR3 contains 17 residues. Germline CDR1 reads DFQATT; CDR2 reads SNEGSKA (reference sequence). The ends were cut back, 5 bases at V and 7 bases at J, with 27 bases in the middle. The CDR3 here is CSALRTSGKETKQPQHF. The CDR3 DNA sequence: TGCAGTGCTCTCAGGACTAGCGGGAAAGAGACCAAACAGCCCCAGCATTTT.

J is TRBJ1-5 and V is TRBV20-1; tentatively, D is TRBD1 (6 bases). The CDR3 extends over 20 amino acids. Germline values: CDR1 DFQATT, CDR2 SNEGSKA (reference sequence). V lost 0 bases, J lost 0 bases, and 24 bases lay in between. The CDR3 is CSARDLTRDTVGVSNQPQHF. The CDR3 DNA reads as TGCAGTGCTAGAGATCTCACCCGGGACACGGTCGGCGTTAGCAATCAGCCCCAGCATTTT.

The sample holds a few counts of this clonotype. This may stem from a read error, because a much larger clone lies one nucleotide away. The chain links TRBV20-1 to TRBJ2-1, with 9 bases identical to TRBD2. In germline, CDR1 is DFQATT, CDR2 SNEGSKA (reference sequence). V lost 3 bases and J lost 7; bases outside the gene matches: 13. The length of the CDR3 is 16 residues. The CDR3 is CSASDSGRGARNEQFF. For the CDR3, the DNA is TGCAGTGCTAGTGATAGCGGGAGAGGAGCAAGGAATGAGCAGTTCTTC.

Points on this clonotype: A read error is possible here, since a much larger clone lies one base away. The CDR3 here is CSARETLGGSTF. In DNA form, the CDR3 reads TGCAGTGCTAGAGAAACTTTAGGAGGCTCCACCTTC. This rearrangement joins TRBV20-1 to TRBJ1-2; D gene uncertain. Per the germline V gene, CDR1 is DFQATT and CDR2 is SNEGSKA (reference sequence). The CDR3 runs to 12 residues.

This clonotype has a count of ten or more. The chain joins TRBV7-3 to TRBJ2-2; TRBD1 aligns across 8 bases. Looked up from germline, CDR1 is SGHTA and CDR2 is FQGTGA. The CDR3 is made up of 14 amino acids. V was clipped by 6 bases and J by 4 bases; unmatched bases: 4. CDR3 loop: CASSTTGGTGELFF. The CDR3 DNA reads as TGTGCCAGCAGTACCACAGGGGGCACCGGGGAGCTGTTTTTT.

A note on this clonotype: The CDR3 ends on some other residue instead of the conserved phenylalanine or tryptophan, so this is likely a read error. No DNA is shown, since the ends of the CDR3 on it are uncertain; the CDR3 is the one TCRdb lists. This CDR3 is CASSLNTAV. This sequence joins TRBV12-3 or TRBV12-4 and TRBJ1-4. The CDR3 is 9 residues long, counting both termini.

The chain employs TRBV4-2 and TRBJ1-6; a weak D match, TRBD1 (6 bases). Germline assignment: CDR1 LGHNA and CDR2 YNFKEQ. The CDR3 has 16 amino acids. Trimming took off 3 bases at V and 6 bases at J, with 15 bases between the two ends. The CDR3 here is CASSQRERGANSPLHF. CDR3 DNA: TGTGCCAGCAGCCAGAGGGAGCGGGGGGCTAATTCACCCCTCCACTTT.

This clonotype has ten or more counts. V usage is TRBV12-5 and J usage is TRBJ1-5; D is ambiguous. V was pared by 3 bases and J by 8 bases, with 11 bases between. The CDR3 totals 13 residues. Germline V gene data show CDR1 as LGHNT and CDR2 as FRNRAP. The CDR3 coding sequence is TGTGCTAGTGGTTTCGTTCCCAGTGAGCCCCAGCATTTT. Protein product: CASGFVPSEPQHF.

The chain uses TRBV7-8 and TRBJ2-7; D not resolved. The CDR3 has 16 residues. The V gene's germline CDR1 is SGHVS and CDR2 FQNEAQ. Trimming cost V 2 bases and J 0 bases, with 14 bases left between them. The CDR3 nucleotides read TGTGCCAGCAGCTTATCTTCAGAGCCGTCCTCCTACGAGCAGTACTTC. Its protein is CASSLSSEPSSYEQYF.

This clonotype has more than one count but fewer than ten. The CDR3 DNA follows: TGTGCCAGCAGCTTAGGGCACCAGAACACTGAAGCTTTCTTT. It encodes CASSLGHQNTEAFF. V and J are TRBV7-8 and TRBJ1-1; D ambiguous. The V gene's germline CDR1 is SGHVS and CDR2 FQNEAQ. V was trimmed by 1 base and J by 1 base, leaving 7 bases between them. The CDR3 is 14 amino acids.